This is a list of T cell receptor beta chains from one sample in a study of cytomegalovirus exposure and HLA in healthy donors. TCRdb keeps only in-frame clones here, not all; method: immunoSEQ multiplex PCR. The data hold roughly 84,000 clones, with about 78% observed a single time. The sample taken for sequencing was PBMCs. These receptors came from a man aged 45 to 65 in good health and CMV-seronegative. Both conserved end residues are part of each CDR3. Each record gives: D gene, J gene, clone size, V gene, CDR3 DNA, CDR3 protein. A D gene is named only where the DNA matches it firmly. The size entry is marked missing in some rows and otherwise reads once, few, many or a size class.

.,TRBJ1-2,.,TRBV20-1,TGCAGTCCTGGGGGGGGTTATGGCTACACCTTC,CSPGGGYGYTF
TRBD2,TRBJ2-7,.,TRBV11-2,TGTGCCAGCAGCGCGAGACTAGCGGGGGGGGGAGACGAGCAGTACTTC,CASSARLAGGGDEQYF
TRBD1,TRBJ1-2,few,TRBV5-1,TGCGCCAGCAGCCAGACAGGGGAGCAAGGCTACACCTTC,CASSQTGEQGYTF
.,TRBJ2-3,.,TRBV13,TGTGCCAGCAGCTTAGGCCGGGTAGCGGGCACAGATACGCAGTATTTT,CASSLGRVAGTDTQYF
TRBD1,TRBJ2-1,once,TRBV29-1,TGCAGCGTTGAGGAGAACAGGGGATTATCGAATGAGCAGTTCTTC,CSVEENRGLSNEQFF
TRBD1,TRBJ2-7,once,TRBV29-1,TGCAGCGTTGAAAGACAGGGGGGCACCTACGAGCAGTACTTC,CSVERQGGTYEQYF
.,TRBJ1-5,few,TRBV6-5,TGTGCCAGCACGAACAGCCATAGCAATCAGCCCCAGCATTTT,CASTNSHSNQPQHF
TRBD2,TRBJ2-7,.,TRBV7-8,TGTGCCAGCGTCAAAACTAGCGGGGGCACCTACGAGCAGTACTTC,CASVKTSGGTYEQYF
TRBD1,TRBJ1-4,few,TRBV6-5,TGTGCCAGCAGGGGCGACAGGGCCAATGAAAAACTGTTTTTT,CASRGDRANEKLFF
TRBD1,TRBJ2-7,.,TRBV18,TGTGCCAGCTCACCGCGACAGGGGGCTTACGAGCAGTACTTC,CASSPRQGAYEQYF
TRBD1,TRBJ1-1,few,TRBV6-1,TGTGCCAGCAGTGATCCGGACAGGGTGGCTTTCTTT,CASSDPDRVAFF
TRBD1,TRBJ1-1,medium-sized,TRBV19,TGTGCCAGTAGTCTAAGGACAGGGCGTAGGACTGAAGCTTTCTTT,CASSLRTGRRTEAFF
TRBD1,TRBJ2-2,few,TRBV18,TGTGCCAGCTCACACCGGGACAGGACCGGGGAGCTGTTTTTT,CASSHRDRTGELFF
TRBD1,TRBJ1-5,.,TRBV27,TGTGCCAGCAGTCATGGGACAGGGAGCAATCAGCCCCAGCATTTT,CASSHGTGSNQPQHF
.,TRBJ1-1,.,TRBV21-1,TGTGCCGGAGCCTCCTTGAACGCTTTCTTT,CAGASLNAFF
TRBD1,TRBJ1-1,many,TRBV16,TGTGCCAGCAGCCAATTCTCCGGGACAGGGACTGAAGCTTTCTTT,CASSQFSGTGTEAFF
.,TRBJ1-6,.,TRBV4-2,TGTGCCAGCAGCCGTGGAGAGACAGGATTTGGTTCACCCCTCCACTTT,CASSRGETGFGSPLHF
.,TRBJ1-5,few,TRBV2,TGTGCCAGCAGTGAATCGAAGCGCAATCAGCCCCAGCATTTT,CASSESKRNQPQHF
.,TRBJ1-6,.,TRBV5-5,TGTGCCAGCAGCTTCGGACATACTAATTCACCCCTCCACTTT,CASSFGHTNSPLHF
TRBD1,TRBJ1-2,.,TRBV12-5,TGTGCTAGTGTCCCGGGGGACAGACCAAACTATGGCTACACCTTC,CASVPGDRPNYGYTF
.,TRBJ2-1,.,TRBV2,TGTGCCAGCTCAGGGTTGTTTAATGAGCAGTTCTTC,CASSGLFNEQFF
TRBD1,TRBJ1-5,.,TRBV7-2,TGTGCCAGCAGAAAAGGACAGGGGAACGATCAGCCCCAGCATTTT,CASRKGQGNDQPQHF
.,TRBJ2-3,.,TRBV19,TGTGCCAGTAGACCTACTAAGGGAAAGGGGACAGATACGCAGTATTTT,CASRPTKGKGTDTQYF
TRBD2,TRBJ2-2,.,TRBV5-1,TGCGCCAGCAGCTTGGGACTAGCGGGGGGGCCATCCGGGGAGCTGTTTTTT,CASSLGLAGGPSGELFF
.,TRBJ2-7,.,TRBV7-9,TGTTCCAGCAGCTTAGGGCAGGTTCTTGGCGAGCAGTACTTC,CSSSLGQVLGEQYF
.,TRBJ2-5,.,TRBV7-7,TGTGCTAGCAGCCCCCAGGGGATCCAAGAGACCCAGTACTTC,CASSPQGIQETQYF
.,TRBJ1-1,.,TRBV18,TGTGCCAGCTCACCACAAGGACAATCAAACACTGAAGCTTTCTTT,CASSPQGQSNTEAFF
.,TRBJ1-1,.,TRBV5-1,TGCGCCAGCAGCAGGGGTGAAGTGGAGACTGAAGCTTTCTTT,CASSRGEVETEAFF
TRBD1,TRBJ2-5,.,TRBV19,TGTGCCAGTAGTATAGAGAGGGGGCAGACCCAGTACTTC,CASSIERGQTQYF